Listed here is a single T cell receptor beta chain. Its antigen remains unknown. These data come from a study of cytomegalovirus exposure and HLA in healthy donors. Researchers ran the PCR with 60 Vbeta and 13 Jbeta primers. Assay: immunoSEQ multiplex PCR; the TCRdb copy retains only in-frame clones and omits some. The sample lists about 180,000 clones, about 86% occurring once. Points from the study as a whole: Immune exposure information comprised only CMV serostatus. In vitro assays verified that three CMV-associated chains recognized CMV antigens specifically. About 87% or about 30% of the time was how often most TCR beta V segments were productive, according to an earlier analysis.

Trimming took 3 bases from V and 6 from J; bases not matched to a gene: 9. The CDR3 runs to 15 residues. Germline loops: CDR1 GTSNPN, CDR2 SVGIG (reference sequence). The sequence came from a woman aged 25 to 39 in good health and CMV-seronegative. The chain links TRBV30 to TRBJ2-4, with 9 bases identical to TRBD2. Sequencing input: PBMCs. CDR3 sequence: CAWRMAGGLGNIQYF. CDR3 coding DNA: TGTGCCTGGAGGATGGCGGGAGGGCTCGGAAACATTCAGTACTTC.